The present T cell receptor (beta chain) was sequenced within a study of type 1 and type 2 diabetes patients. Study at large: Participants included type 1 and type 2 diabetes patients plus nondiabetic controls.

The study's findings and limits: With limited T2D and control samples, some T1D-only expanded clones may not be T1D-specific.

Concerning this clonotype itself: Antigen unknown.

The CDR3 extends over 13 amino acids. CDR1 and CDR2 (germline): SGHDT, YYEEEE. The germline V and J ends were trimmed by 2 bases and 6 bases, with 9 bases remaining between them. The PCR template was genomic DNA. Multiplex PCR with 30 forward and 13 reverse primers amplified the TCR beta CDR3. One entry per CDR3 protein results from TCRdb running MiXCR on the multiplex PCR reads. The sample has under 300,000 distinct CDR3 sequences; 45% to 60% are singletons. The clonotype originates from a man between 18 and 29 years old with type 2 diabetes. Sequenced: peripheral blood mononuclear cells (PBMCs). This sequence joins TRBV5-6 and TRBJ1-5; D is unclear. CDR3 nucleotides: TGTGCCAGCAGCTTCGGCGTAGCTCAGCCCCAGCATTTT. Its protein product is CASSFGVAQPQHF.